The clone carrying this T cell receptor (beta chain) was seen a single time. V gave up 7 bases and J gave up 6 bases; unmatched junction bases: 15. CDR3 size: 17 residues. Germline-derived CDR1 and CDR2 are LNHDA and SQIVND (reference sequence). These data originate in a study of T cell changes during pregnancy in multiple sclerosis. Assay used: immunoSEQ multiplex PCR; TCRdb lists only in-frame clones, some missing. The profile shows over 65,000 clones, approximately 90% of them singletons. This sequence was found in a female donor with multiple sclerosis, enrolled in a pregnancy study. Sequenced here: peripheral blood, sampled in the first trimester of pregnancy. The chain is built from TRBV19 and TRBJ2-3; 11 bases align to TRBD2. DNA for the CDR3: TGTGCCAGTACCGAAGCGGGACTAGCGGCCGGGTACGATACGCAGTATTTT. Translating gives CASTEAGLAAGYDTQYF. Combining the CDR3 with reference TRBV19 and TRBJ2-3 gives the whole variable domain DGGITQSPKYLFRKEGQNVTLSCEQNLNHDAMYWYRQDPGQGLRLIYYSQIVNDFQKGDIAEGYSVSREKKESFPLTVTSAQKNPTAFYLCASTEAGLAAGYDTQYFGPGTRLTVL.